Each of the 12 T cell receptor beta chains below was sequenced from the same sample in a study of T cells in Graves' hyperthyroidism and ophthalmopathy. TCR beta CDR3 regions were amplified from RNA transcripts. The study used the HTBI primer set for a first-round RT-PCR of the TCR CDR3. TCRdb re-called the multiplex PCR reads through MiXCR, storing one row per CDR3 protein. The repertoire holds some 350,000 distinct CDR3 sequences, with roughly 25% as singletons. Sequenced: blood. These receptors all stem from a man over 45 with Graves' hyperthyroidism.

The chain recombines TRBV6-2 or TRBV6-3 with TRBJ1-3, with TRBD1 as a possible D gene (5 bases). CDR1 is MNHEY and CDR2 is SVGEGT in the germline V gene. This CDR3 has 15 residues. The V end lost 1 base, the J end lost 8 bases, and 15 bases lay between the germline ends. The CDR3 is CASSYYQGEKDTIYF. The CDR3, as DNA: TGTGCCAGCAGTTACTATCAGGGAGAAAAGGACACCATATATTTT.

J is TRBJ2-7 and V is TRBV28, with 8 positions matching TRBD1. Losses at the gene ends were 6 bases for V and 1 base for J; bases not matched to a gene: 5. Germline CDR1 and CDR2: MDHEN and SYDVKM. The CDR3 has 14 residues. Here the CDR3 DNA reads TGTGCCAGCAGAGTGGACAGGGAATCCTACGAGCAGTACTTC. Its protein product is CASRVDRESYEQYF.

The V gene is TRBV29-1, the J gene TRBJ2-1; TRBD2 aligns across 7 bases. The V segment lost 6 bases and the J segment 7 bases; nucleotides outside the gene matches: 12. The length of the CDR3 is 14 residues. Germline V gene lookup returns CDR1 SQVTM and CDR2 ANQGSEA. As DNA, the CDR3 is TGCAGCGTATTAGGGGCGGGAGTATTAAATGAGCAGTTCTTC. Amino acid sequence: CSVLGAGVLNEQFF.

This clonotype was counted a few times. V is TRBV28 and J is TRBJ2-4; perhaps D is TRBD1 or TRBD2 (5 bases each). Trimming took 3 bases from V and 6 from J, leaving 12 bases between them. This CDR3 has 14 amino acids. The germline V gene has CDR1 MDHEN and CDR2 SYDVKM. CDR3 sequence: CASSFSSGGNIQYF. CDR3 DNA: TGTGCCAGCAGTTTTAGCTCTGGGGGAAACATTCAGTACTTC.

CDR3: CASSHLAASSYEQYF. CDR3 DNA sequence: TGTGCCAGCAGCCACCTAGCCGCGAGCTCCTACGAGCAGTACTTC. V is TRBV3-1 and J is TRBJ2-7; TRBD2 is a possible D gene (5 bases). Germline V CDR1 and CDR2: LGHDT, YNNKEL (reference sequence). This CDR3 is 15 amino acids long. The V gene lost 3 bases and the J gene lost 0 bases, with 12 bases spanning the gap.

The sample holds a few counts of this clonotype. This chain connects TRBV4-2 to TRBJ2-3, with D perhaps TRBD2 (6 bases). Germline lookup yields CDR1 LGHNA and CDR2 YNFKEQ. CDR3 size: 16 residues. V lost 0 bases and J lost 6, with 16 bases in between. CDR3: CASSQDVAGSGDTQYF. The DNA for the CDR3 is TGTGCCAGCAGCCAAGATGTGGCGGGATCGGGTGATACGCAGTATTTT.

The chain is built from TRBV7-9 and TRBJ1-1; tentatively, D is TRBD1 (5 bases). V lost 4 bases and J 3 bases, leaving 18 bases between the germline ends. Germline V CDR1 and CDR2: SEHNR, FQNEAQ (reference sequence). The CDR3 has 16 residues. The chain's CDR3 is CASSSSSPGRDTEAFF. The CDR3 DNA is TGTGCCAGCAGCTCGTCCTCTCCAGGGAGGGACACTGAAGCTTTCTTT.

The gene calls are TRBV28 and TRBJ2-7, with 8 positions matching TRBD1. The CDR3 spans 14 residues. From germline, CDR1 is MDHEN and CDR2 SYDVKM. Trimming took 3 bases from V and 5 from J; bases not matched to a gene: 6. CDR3 sequence (DNA): TGTGCCAGCAGTTTTACAGGGGGTCTGGACGAGCAGTACTTC. Residues: CASSFTGGLDEQYF.

Comments on this clonotype: A clone one base away is much larger, so this may be a read error. This chain links TRBV5-1 with TRBJ2-7, with 11 bases that match TRBD2. This CDR3 has 14 amino acids. Unmatched junction bases numbered 7, after V lost 4 bases and J lost 7 bases. Per the germline V gene, CDR1 is SGHRS and CDR2 is YFSETQ. DNA for the CDR3: TGCGCCAGCAGCCGGACTAGCGGGCAGGGGGAGCAGTACTTC. Translation gives CASSRTSGQGEQYF.

At least ten counts were recorded for this clonotype. This rearrangement joins TRBV7-2 to TRBJ2-7, with D possibly being TRBD1 (6 bases). The V gene's germline CDR1 is SGHTA and CDR2 FQGNSA. Between the trimmed V and J ends, which lost 1 base and 1 base, there was a span of 8 bases. CDR3 length: 14 residues. The CDR3 region has the DNA TGTGCCAGCAGCTTAGACAGGGAATCCTACGAGCAGTACTTC. This encodes CASSLDRESYEQYF.

This clonotype was found many times. This chain links TRBV7-9 with TRBJ2-1; 9 bases are shared with TRBD2. This CDR3 contains 17 residues. Germline V gene data show CDR1 as SEHNR and CDR2 as FQNEAQ (reference sequence). V lost 3 bases, J lost 7 bases, and 13 bases stayed unmatched. The CDR3 bases are TGTGCCAGCAGCTTTGTCAGCGGGAGGCCCTCGGGGAATGAGCAGTTCTTC. Its protein is CASSFVSGRPSGNEQFF.

The gene calls are TRBV2 and TRBJ1-2; D is unclear. Trimming pared 6 bases from V and 4 bases from J, leaving 6 bases between. Per germline, CDR1 SNHLY and CDR2 FYNNEI. The CDR3 covers 11 residues. The CDR3 nucleotides read TGTGCCAGCAGGGATTTCTATGGCTACACCTTC. Translation: CASRDFYGYTF.